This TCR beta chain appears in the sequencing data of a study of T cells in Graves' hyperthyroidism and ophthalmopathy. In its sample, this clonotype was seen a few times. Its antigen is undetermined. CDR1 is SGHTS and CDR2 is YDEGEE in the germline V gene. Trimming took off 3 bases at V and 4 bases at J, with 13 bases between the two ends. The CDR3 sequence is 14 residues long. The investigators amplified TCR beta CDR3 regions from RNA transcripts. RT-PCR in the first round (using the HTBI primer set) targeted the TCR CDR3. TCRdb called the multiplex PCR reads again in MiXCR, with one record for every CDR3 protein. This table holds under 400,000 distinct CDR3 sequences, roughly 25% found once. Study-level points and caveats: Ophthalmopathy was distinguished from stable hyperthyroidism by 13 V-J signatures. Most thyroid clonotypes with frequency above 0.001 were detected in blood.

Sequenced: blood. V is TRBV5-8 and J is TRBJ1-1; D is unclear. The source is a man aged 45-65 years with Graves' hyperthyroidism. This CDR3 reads CASSYRRVSTEAFF. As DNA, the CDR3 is TGTGCCAGCAGCTACCGACGGGTCAGCACTGAAGCTTTCTTT.